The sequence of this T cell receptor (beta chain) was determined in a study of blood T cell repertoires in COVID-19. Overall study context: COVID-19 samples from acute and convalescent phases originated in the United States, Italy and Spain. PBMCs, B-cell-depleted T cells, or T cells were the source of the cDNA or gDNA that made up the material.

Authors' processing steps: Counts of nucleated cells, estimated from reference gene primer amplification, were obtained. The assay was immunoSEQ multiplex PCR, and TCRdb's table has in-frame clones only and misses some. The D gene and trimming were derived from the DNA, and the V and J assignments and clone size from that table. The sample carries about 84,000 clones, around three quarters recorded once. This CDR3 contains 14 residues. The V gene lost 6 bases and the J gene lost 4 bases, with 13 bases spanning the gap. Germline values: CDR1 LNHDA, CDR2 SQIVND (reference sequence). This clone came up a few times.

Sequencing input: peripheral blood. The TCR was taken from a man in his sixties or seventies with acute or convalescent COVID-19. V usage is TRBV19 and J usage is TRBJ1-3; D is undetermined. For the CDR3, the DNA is TGTGCCAGTAGACTTCGTGGGAGGGGAAACACCATATATTTT. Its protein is CASRLRGRGNTIYF.